These 27 T cell receptor beta chains were all obtained from the same sample, sequenced in a study of blood T cell repertoires in COVID-19. Generated by immunoSEQ multiplex PCR, the TCRdb table keeps only in-frame clones and is missing some. The sample holds about 33,000 clones, around 85% seen once. Source material: peripheral blood. Receptors originate from a human donor in a cohort sampled during active COVID-19.

The rearrangement joins TRBV19 to TRBJ2-1, with 12 bases lining up with TRBD2. The CDR3 is made up of 18 amino acids. Per the germline V gene, CDR1 is LNHDA and CDR2 is SQIVND (reference sequence). Unmatched junction bases numbered 11, after V lost 5 bases and J lost 3 bases. Written as DNA, the CDR3 is TGTGCCAGTAGTCCTCTAGCGGGGGGGCCAATCTACTACAATGAGCAGTTCTTC. Encoded protein: CASSPLAGGPIYYNEQFF.

The rearrangement uses TRBV10-3 and TRBJ1-5; 10 positions match TRBD1. The length of the CDR3 is 20 residues. V trimming: 0 bases; J trimming: 3 bases; junction bases outside the gene matches: 14. Germline values: CDR1 ENHRY, CDR2 SYGVKD. The CDR3 reads CAISESSRPGQGSTNQPQHF. In nucleotides, the CDR3 is TGTGCCATCAGTGAGTCATCGCGACCGGGACAGGGGTCGACCAATCAGCCCCAGCATTTT.

The rearrangement joins TRBV19 to TRBJ2-7; the match to TRBD1 covers 8 bases. The CDR3 contains 15 residues. The germline V gene encodes CDR1 LNHDA and CDR2 SQIVND (reference sequence). V shed 8 bases and J 0 bases; nucleotides not matched to a gene: 9. The CDR3 nucleotides are TGTGCCAGTTCTAGGGGACAGGCGAGCTCCTACGAGCAGTACTTC. This translates into CASSRGQASSYEQYF.

The gene calls are TRBV10-3 and TRBJ1-5; the D gene is possibly TRBD1 (5 bases). The CDR3 covers 13 residues. Germline V gene lookup returns CDR1 ENHRY and CDR2 SYGVKD. Trimming took 4 bases from V and 6 from J, leaving 10 bases between them. The CDR3 DNA sequence: TGTGCCATCAGTGTAGGGGCTGGTCAGCCCCAGCATTTT. It translates to CAISVGAGQPQHF.

V and J are TRBV7-9 and TRBJ2-7; 11 bases agree with TRBD2. CDR1 SEHNR and CDR2 FQNEAQ come from the germline V gene (reference sequence). Losses at the gene ends were 3 bases for V and 0 bases for J; bases not matched to a gene: 13. The CDR3 contains 19 residues. The CDR3 DNA reads TGTGCCAGCAGCTTGACGGCGGGACTAGCGGTGCGACTCTCCTACGAGCAGTACTTC. It yields the protein CASSLTAGLAVRLSYEQYF.

In its sample, this clone was seen a few times. V is TRBV2 and J is TRBJ1-6; tentatively, D is TRBD1 (5 bases). In germline, CDR1 is SNHLY, CDR2 FYNNEI. Trimming took 6 bases from V and 7 from J, leaving 13 bases between them. This CDR3 comprises 14 residues. CDR3 DNA: TGTGCCAGCAGACACTGGGGGGACAATTCACCCCTCCACTTT. It specifies CASRHWGDNSPLHF. The complete variable domain, with remaining parts taken from reference TRBV2 and TRBJ1-6, reads EPEVTQTPSHQVTQMGQEVILRCVPISNHLYFYWYRQILGQKVEFLVSFYNNEISEKSEIFDDQFSVERPDGSNFTLKIRSTKLEDSAMYFCASRHWGDNSPLHFGNGTRLTVT.

The chain employs TRBV19 and TRBJ2-7; 7 nucleotides agree with TRBD2. The V gene's germline CDR1 is LNHDA and CDR2 SQIVND (reference sequence). With 4 bases clipped from V and 4 bases from J, the junction kept 10 bases outside the gene matches. The CDR3 length is 15 residues. The CDR3 DNA is TGTGCCAGTAGTAGGTTGTCGGCGGGAGTGTACGAGCAGTACTTC. It encodes CASSRLSAGVYEQYF.

This clone occurred a few times. The chain links TRBV30 to TRBJ1-3, with TRBD1 matching 8 bases. CDR1 and CDR2 from the germline V gene are GTSNPN and SVGIG (reference sequence). The CDR3 covers 18 residues. V lost 3 bases to trimming and J lost 0 bases; unmatched junction nucleotides: 13. CDR3 bases: TGTGCCTGGAGAGGGATCACCCAAACAGGGGGCTCTGGAAACACCATATATTTT. Translating gives CAWRGITQTGGSGNTIYF.

The rearrangement links TRBV11-2 to TRBJ2-7, with 11 bases fitting TRBD2. This CDR3 has 18 amino acids. Germline-derived CDR1 and CDR2 are SGHAT and FQNNGV. V trimming: 1 base; J trimming: 3 bases; junction bases outside the gene matches: 11. The CDR3 protein is CASSLVWRVAGGVYEQYF. DNA of the CDR3: TGTGCCAGCAGCTTAGTGTGGAGGGTAGCGGGAGGGGTCTACGAGCAGTACTTC.

V and J are TRBV9 and TRBJ2-5, with D maybe TRBD2 (6 bases). The CDR3 is 13 residues long. Per the germline V gene, CDR1 is SGDLS and CDR2 is YYNGEE. V lost 0 bases and J lost 5, with 8 bases in between. The CDR3 nucleotides read TGTGCCAGCAGCGTAGGCGGAGGGGAGACCCAGTACTTC. The encoded protein is CASSVGGGETQYF.

The J gene is TRBJ2-3, the V gene TRBV5-1, with 7 bases that match TRBD2. The CDR3 spans 17 residues. Germline lookup yields CDR1 SGHRS and CDR2 YFSETQ. Unmatched junction bases numbered 12, after V lost 3 bases and J lost 2 bases. The CDR3 is CASSWERLREITDTQYF. The DNA for the CDR3 is TGCGCCAGCAGCTGGGAGCGGTTGCGGGAGATCACAGATACGCAGTATTTT.

CDR3 nucleotide sequence: TGTGCCAGCAGTTCCGACAGACGAACCACAGATACGCAGTATTTT. Protein product: CASSSDRRTTDTQYF. The chain is built from TRBV6-2 or TRBV6-3 and TRBJ2-3; TRBD1 is a possible D gene (5 bases). Germline V gene lookup returns CDR1 MNHEY and CDR2 SVGEGT. V lost 4 bases and J 2 bases, leaving 13 bases between the germline ends. The length of the CDR3 is 15 residues.

The chain links TRBV28 to TRBJ1-2, with D possibly matching TRBD1 (6 bases). This CDR3 has 15 amino acids. CDR1 MDHEN and CDR2 SYDVKM come from the germline V gene. Trimming left V 3 bases short and J 1 base short, with 12 bases between. The CDR3 bases are TGTGCCAGCAGTTTTGGGGCAGGGGTTAACTATGGCTACACCTTC. Translated, it gives CASSFGAGVNYGYTF.

The genes are TRBV9 and TRBJ1-1, with a possible D match to TRBD1 (5 bases). This CDR3 has 17 residues. With 0 bases removed from V and 5 bases from J, the gap between germline ends came to 20 bases. Germline CDR1 and CDR2: SGDLS and YYNGEE. Here the CDR3 reads CASSVDGRGRGWTEAFF. The CDR3 DNA reads TGTGCCAGCAGCGTAGACGGGAGGGGAAGGGGTTGGACTGAAGCTTTCTTT.

This sequence joins TRBV2 and TRBJ1-1; weak D call: TRBD1 (5 bases). The CDR3 is made up of 16 amino acids. Germline V gene data show CDR1 as SNHLY and CDR2 as FYNNEI. V lost 5 bases, J lost 0 bases, and 16 bases lay in between. CDR3 sequence: CASSPGEGIMNTEAFF. CDR3 in DNA: TGTGCCAGCAGTCCGGGGGAGGGAATCATGAACACTGAAGCTTTCTTT.

J is TRBJ2-7 and V is TRBV2; 8 bases are a match to TRBD2. The CDR3 covers 14 residues. Germline CDR1 reads SNHLY; CDR2 reads FYNNEI. V lost 4 bases and J lost 3; bases outside the gene matches: 5. CDR3 DNA sequence: TGTGCCAGCAGTGTAACTAGCGGTTACTACGAGCAGTACTTC. Translating it yields CASSVTSGYYEQYF.

This chain links TRBV30 with TRBJ2-7, with 8 bases identical to TRBD1. Trimming removed 2 bases from V and 7 bases from J; junction bases left unmatched: 4. The CDR3 has 12 amino acids. From germline, CDR1 is GTSNPN and CDR2 SVGIG (reference sequence). The CDR3 DNA follows: TGTGCCTGGAGTCTACAGGGGGAAGAGCAGTACTTC. Its protein is CAWSLQGEEQYF.

This rearrangement joins TRBV6-5 to TRBJ2-7; 7 bases align to TRBD1. Germline V lookup: CDR1 MNHEY, CDR2 SVGAGI. This CDR3 has 13 residues. The trim removed 6 bases at V and 4 bases at J, leaving 6 bases unmatched. The CDR3 region has the DNA TGTGCCAGCAGGAGGGGGCCGTTTTACGAGCAGTACTTC. Its protein is CASRRGPFYEQYF.

The chain employs TRBV9 and TRBJ2-5; 8 bases are shared with TRBD1. CDR1 is SGDLS and CDR2 is YYNGEE in the germline V gene. The CDR3 loop spans 15 amino acids. V trimming: 3 bases; J trimming: 4 bases; junction bases outside the gene matches: 8. The CDR3 here is CASSGDGQGRETQYF. The CDR3 DNA sequence: TGTGCCAGCAGCGGCGACGGACAGGGTCGAGAGACCCAGTACTTC.

The chain links TRBV5-1 to TRBJ1-4, with 10 bases aligning to TRBD1. Losses at the gene ends were 3 bases for V and 1 base for J; bases not matched to a gene: 6. Germline CDR1 and CDR2: SGHRS and YFSETQ. The CDR3 covers 17 residues. DNA for the CDR3: TGCGCCAGCAGCTGGGGACAGGGGCTAGGAACTAATGAAAAACTGTTTTTT. As protein: CASSWGQGLGTNEKLFF. Together with reference TRBV5-1 and TRBJ1-4, the CDR3 gives the full variable domain: KAGVTQTPRYLIKTRGQQVTLSCSPISGHRSVSWYQQTPGQGLQFLFEYFSETQRNKGNFPGRFSGRQFSNSRSEMNVSTLELGDSALYLCASSWGQGLGTNEKLFFGSGTQLSVL.

In its sample, this clone was seen a few times. The chain uses TRBV5-1 and TRBJ1-5; TRBD1 matches at 8 bases. CDR3 length: 15 amino acids. The V and J ends lost 1 base and 7 bases, in that order; junction bases with no gene match: 7. Germline CDR1 is SGHRS and CDR2 is YFSETQ. For the CDR3, the DNA is TGCGCCAGCAGCTTGCAGGGGGCTGAGGGACAGCCCCAGCATTTT. Translation gives CASSLQGAEGQPQHF.

This rearrangement joins TRBV19 to TRBJ2-5; D gene uncertain. This CDR3 spans 15 amino acids. Germline CDR1 is LNHDA and CDR2 is SQIVND (reference sequence). V lost 0 bases and J lost 5, with 13 bases in between. CDR3 residues: CASSIDLARLETQYF. The CDR3 DNA sequence: TGTGCCAGTAGTATAGATCTGGCCCGTTTGGAGACCCAGTACTTC.

The rearrangement joins TRBV13 to TRBJ2-5; TRBD1 aligns across 9 bases. After removal of 5 bases from V and 3 bases from J, the junction contained 7 bases not matched to a gene. Germline CDR1 reads PRHDT; CDR2 reads FYEKMQ (reference sequence). The CDR3 sequence is 15 residues long. DNA of the CDR3: TGTGCCAGCAGCGCGACAGGGGGGGGAAAAGAGACCCAGTACTTC. Its translation is CASSATGGGKETQYF. The full variable domain, in which reference TRBV13 and TRBJ2-5 provide the parts outside the CDR3, is AAGVIQSPRHLIKEKRETATLKCYPIPRHDTVYWYQQGPGQDPQFLISFYEKMQSDKGSIPDRFSAQQFSDYHSELNMSSLELGDSALYFCASSATGGGKETQYFGPGTRLLVL.

Only a few counts were recorded for this clone. The chain combines TRBV11-2 with TRBJ1-6; D uncertain. Germline CDR1 reads SGHAT; CDR2 reads FQNNGV. Trimming took 3 bases from V and 8 from J, leaving 8 bases between them. The CDR3 has 13 amino acids. The CDR3 spells CASSFGLDSPLHF. The CDR3 DNA follows: TGTGCCAGCAGCTTCGGTCTGGATTCACCCCTCCACTTT.

The chain has TRBV18 and TRBJ2-7, with TRBD2 as a possible D gene (7 bases). The length of the CDR3 is 15 residues. Germline assignment: CDR1 KGHSH and CDR2 LQKENI. Trimming stripped 6 bases from V and 1 base from J, with 16 bases between. The CDR3 here is CASSGIGGASYEQYF. The CDR3, as DNA: TGTGCCAGCTCCGGGATTGGGGGGGCATCCTACGAGCAGTACTTC.

As for this clone: Mismatch with germline at one junction end may stem from a read error. This rearrangement joins TRBV27 to TRBJ1-2; 8 bases are shared with TRBD1. The CDR3 is 14 amino acids. CDR1 and CDR2 from the germline V gene are MNHEY and SMNVEV (reference sequence). CDR3 amino acids: CTSKLIQGGYGYTF. The DNA of the CDR3 is TGTACCAGCAAACTAATACAGGGGGGATATGGCTACACCTTC.

V and J are TRBV12-3 or TRBV12-4 and TRBJ1-1, with D hard to call. CDR3 length equals 12 residues. V was shortened by 6 bases and J by 8 bases, with 13 bases between the two germline ends. Here the CDR3 DNA reads TGTGCCAGCAGGGATGACCGGGAAGAAGCTTTCTTT. This encodes CASRDDREEAFF.